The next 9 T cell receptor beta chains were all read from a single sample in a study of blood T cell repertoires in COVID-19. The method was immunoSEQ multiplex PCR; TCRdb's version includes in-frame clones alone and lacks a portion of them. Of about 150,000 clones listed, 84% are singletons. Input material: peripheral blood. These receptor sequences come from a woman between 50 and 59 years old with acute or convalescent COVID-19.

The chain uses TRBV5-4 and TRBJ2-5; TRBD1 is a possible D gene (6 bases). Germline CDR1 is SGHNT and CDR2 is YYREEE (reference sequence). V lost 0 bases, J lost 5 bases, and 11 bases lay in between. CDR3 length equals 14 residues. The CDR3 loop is CASSLGTAGETQYF. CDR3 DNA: TGTGCCAGCAGCTTGGGGACAGCCGGGGAGACCCAGTACTTC.

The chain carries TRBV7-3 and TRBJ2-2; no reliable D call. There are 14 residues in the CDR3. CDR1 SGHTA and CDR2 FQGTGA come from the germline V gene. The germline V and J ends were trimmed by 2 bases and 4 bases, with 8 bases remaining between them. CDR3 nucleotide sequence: TGTGCCAGCAGCTTATACCCGAGCACCGGGGAGCTGTTTTTT. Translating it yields CASSLYPSTGELFF.

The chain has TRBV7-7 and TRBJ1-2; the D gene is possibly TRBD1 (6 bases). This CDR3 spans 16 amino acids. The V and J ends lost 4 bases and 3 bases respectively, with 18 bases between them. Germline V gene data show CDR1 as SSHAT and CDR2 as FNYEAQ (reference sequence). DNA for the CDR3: TGTGCCAGCAGCTGGCCCACAGGGAAGGGGGACTATGGCTACACCTTC. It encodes CASSWPTGKGDYGYTF.

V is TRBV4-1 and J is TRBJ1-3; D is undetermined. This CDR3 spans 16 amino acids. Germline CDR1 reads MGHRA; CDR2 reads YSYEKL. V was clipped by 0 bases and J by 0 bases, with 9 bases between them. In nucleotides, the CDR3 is TGCGCCAGCAGCCAAGATCCGGGATACTCTGGAAACACCATATATTTT. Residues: CASSQDPGYSGNTIYF.

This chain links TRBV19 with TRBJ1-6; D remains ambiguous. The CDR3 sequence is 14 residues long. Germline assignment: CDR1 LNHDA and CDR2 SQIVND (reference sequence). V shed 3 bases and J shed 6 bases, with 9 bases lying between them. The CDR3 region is CASSIGVSNSPLHF. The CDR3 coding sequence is TGTGCCAGTAGTATTGGAGTGAGTAATTCACCCCTCCACTTT.

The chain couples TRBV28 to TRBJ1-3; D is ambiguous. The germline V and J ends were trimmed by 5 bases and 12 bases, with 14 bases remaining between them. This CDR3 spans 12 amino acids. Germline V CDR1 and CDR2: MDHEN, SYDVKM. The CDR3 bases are TGTGCCAGCAGTGAGGGCCGGGGAGGCATATATTTT. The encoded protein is CASSEGRGGIYF.

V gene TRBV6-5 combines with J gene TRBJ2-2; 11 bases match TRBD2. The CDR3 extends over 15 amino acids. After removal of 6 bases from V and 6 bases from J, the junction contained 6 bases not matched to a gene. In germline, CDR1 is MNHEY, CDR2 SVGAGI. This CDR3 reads CASSLAGGPPGELFF. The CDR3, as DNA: TGTGCCAGCAGCTTAGCGGGAGGGCCCCCCGGGGAGCTGTTTTTT.

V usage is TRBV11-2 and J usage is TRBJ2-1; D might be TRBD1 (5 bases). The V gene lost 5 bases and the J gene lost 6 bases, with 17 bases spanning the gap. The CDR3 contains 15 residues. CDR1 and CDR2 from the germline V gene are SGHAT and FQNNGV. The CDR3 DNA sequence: TGTGCCAGCAGCCGAATCCAGGGCCGACCCAATGAGCAGTTCTTC. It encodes CASSRIQGRPNEQFF.

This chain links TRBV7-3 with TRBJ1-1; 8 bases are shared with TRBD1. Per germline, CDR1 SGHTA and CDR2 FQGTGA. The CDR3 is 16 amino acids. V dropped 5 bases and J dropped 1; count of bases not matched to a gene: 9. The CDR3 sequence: CASSTRTGLSNTEAFF. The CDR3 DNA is TGTGCCAGCAGCACACGGACAGGGCTATCGAACACTGAAGCTTTCTTT.